This T cell receptor beta chain was retrieved from a study of early T cells in non-severe SARS-CoV-2 infection. On the study more broadly: Unsorted whole-blood RNA was sequenced in bulk, leaving chains unpaired.

Individually, cDNA molecules had unique molecular identifiers attached to them. From the 5' RACE reads, TCRdb called clonotypes with MiXCR, one entry per CDR3 protein. The table includes fewer than 120,000 distinct CDR3 sequences, around 12% detected once. Only a few counts were recorded for this clonotype. Germline values: CDR1 MNHEY, CDR2 SVGAGI. Trimming took 0 bases from V and 0 from J; bases not matched to a gene: 10. This CDR3 has 18 residues. The chain uses TRBV6-5 and TRBJ2-5; 7 nucleotides agree with TRBD2. The sequence was obtained from an adult who was a healthcare worker with PCR-confirmed SARS-CoV-2 infection or an uninfected control (not recorded which). The input for sequencing was whole blood, taken at baseline. CDR3 residues: CASSYSIIAGRDQETQYF. CDR3 coding DNA: TGTGCCAGCAGTTACTCGATAATAGCGGGCAGGGACCAAGAGACCCAGTACTTC.